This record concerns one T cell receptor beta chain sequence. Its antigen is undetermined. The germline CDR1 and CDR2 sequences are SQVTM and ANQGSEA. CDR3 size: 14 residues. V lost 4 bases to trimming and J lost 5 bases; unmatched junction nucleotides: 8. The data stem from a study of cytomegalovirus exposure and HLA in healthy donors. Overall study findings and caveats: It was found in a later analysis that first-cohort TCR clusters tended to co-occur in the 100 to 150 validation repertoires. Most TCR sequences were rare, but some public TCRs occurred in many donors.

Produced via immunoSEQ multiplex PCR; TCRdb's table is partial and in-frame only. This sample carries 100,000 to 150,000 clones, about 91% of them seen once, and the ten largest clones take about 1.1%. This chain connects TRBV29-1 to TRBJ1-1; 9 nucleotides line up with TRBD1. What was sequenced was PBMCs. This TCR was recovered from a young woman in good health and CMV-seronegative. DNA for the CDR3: TGCAGCGTTGGGGCGACAGGGGGAAGGACTGAAGCTTTCTTT. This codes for CSVGATGGRTEAFF. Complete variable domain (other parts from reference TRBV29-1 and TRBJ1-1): SAVISQKPSRDICQRGTSLTIQCQVDSQVTMMFWYRQQPGQSLTLIATANQGSEATYESGFVIDKFPISRPNLTFSTLTVSNMSPEDSSIYLCSVGATGGRTEAFFGQGTRLTVV.